The sample holds a few counts of the clone carrying this T cell receptor beta chain. Its antigen is currently unknown. Clones were read by immunoSEQ multiplex PCR, and TCRdb kept only the in-frame ones, dropping some. The table has 300,000 to 400,000 clones, just over 85% seen once. Trimming cost V 5 bases and J 1 base, with 9 bases left between them. The CDR3 covers 14 residues. Germline CDR1 is SGHAT and CDR2 is FQNNGV. The data belong to a study of cytomegalovirus exposure and HLA in healthy donors. Study-wide results and limits: For most TCR sequences rarity was the rule, although some public TCRs occurred in many donors. According to the study, 150 to 200 TCR beta chains were cytomegalovirus-associated. According to a subsequent analysis, TCR clusters identified in the first cohort showed a tendency to co-occur across the 100 to 150 validation repertoires.

While the first cohort had fewer than 850 subjects, the donors belonged to the separate validation cohort of 120 subjects. The V gene is TRBV11-2, the J gene TRBJ1-3; the D gene is possibly TRBD1 (5 bases). The sequencing input was PBMCs. This clonotype originated in a woman aged 18-30 years in good health and CMV-seronegative. CDR3 protein: CASSPRGSGNTIYF. The DNA of the CDR3 is TGTGCCAGCAGCCCTCGGGGGTCTGGAAACACCATATATTTT.